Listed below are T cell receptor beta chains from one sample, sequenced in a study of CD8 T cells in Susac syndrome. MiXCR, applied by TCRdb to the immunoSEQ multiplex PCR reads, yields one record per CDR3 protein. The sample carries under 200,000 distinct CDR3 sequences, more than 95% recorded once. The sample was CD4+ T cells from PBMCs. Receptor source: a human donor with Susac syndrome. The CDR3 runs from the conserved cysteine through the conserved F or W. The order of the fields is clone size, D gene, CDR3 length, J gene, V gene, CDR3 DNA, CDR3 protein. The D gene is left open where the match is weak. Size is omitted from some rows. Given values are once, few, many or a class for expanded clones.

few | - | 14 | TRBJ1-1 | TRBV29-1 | TGCAGCGTTGAGGATCAGGCGGTGAACACTGAAGCTTTCTTT | CSVEDQAVNTEAFF
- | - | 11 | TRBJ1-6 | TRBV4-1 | TGCGCCAGCAGCCAGGATTCACCCCTCCACTTT | CASSQDSPLHF
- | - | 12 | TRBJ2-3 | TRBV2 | TGTGCCAGCAGTGATTTTGCAGATACGCAGTATTTT | CASSDFADTQYF
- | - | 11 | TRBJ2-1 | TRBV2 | TGTGCCAGCCGGATTTACAATGAGCAGTTCTTC | CASRIYNEQFF
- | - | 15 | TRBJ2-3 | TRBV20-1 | TGCAGTGCTAGAGATCGCCTTCAAGGGGGATATACGCAGTATTTT | CSARDRLQGGYTQYF
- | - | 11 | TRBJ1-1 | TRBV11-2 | TGTGCCAGCAGCTTTCTCACTGAAGCTTTCTTT | CASSFLTEAFF
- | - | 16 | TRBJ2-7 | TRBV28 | TGTGCCAGCAGTTTCAAGGTGGACCGGACCGCCTACGAGCAGTACTTC | CASSFKVDRTAYEQYF
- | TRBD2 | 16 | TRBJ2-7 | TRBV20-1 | TGCAGTGCTAGAGATTGGGCTAGCGGGAGGTACTACGAGCAGTACTTC | CSARDWASGRYYEQYF
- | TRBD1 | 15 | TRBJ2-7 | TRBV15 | TGTGCCACCAGCGCATTCCGGGACAGGCCCTACGAGCAGTACTTC | CATSAFRDRPYEQYF
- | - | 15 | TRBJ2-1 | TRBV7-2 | TGTGCCAGCAGCTTTTCTTCAGGGACCTACAATGAGCAGTTCTTC | CASSFSSGTYNEQFF
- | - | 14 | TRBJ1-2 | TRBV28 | TGTGCCAGCAGAAGGCTGACGAGCAGCTATGGCTACACCTTC | CASRRLTSSYGYTF
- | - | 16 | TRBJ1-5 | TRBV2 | TGTGCCAGCAGTGAGAGGACGGCGGTAGGCAATCAGCCCCAGCATTTT | CASSERTAVGNQPQHF
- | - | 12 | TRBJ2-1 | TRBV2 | TGTGCCAGCAGGGGAGAGGGAGGTGAGCAGTTCTTC | CASRGEGGEQFF
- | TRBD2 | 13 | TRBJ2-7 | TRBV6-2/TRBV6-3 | TGTGCCAGCAGTTATGTGGGAGGGCTCGAGCAGTACTTC | CASSYVGGLEQYF
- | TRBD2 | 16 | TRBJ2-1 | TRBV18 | TGTGCCAGCTCCCAGCTAGCGGGCAACCCCAACAATGAGCAGTTCTTC | CASSQLAGNPNNEQFF
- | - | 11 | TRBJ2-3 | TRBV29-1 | TGCAGCGCCCAGAGGGGAGATACGCAGTATTTT | CSAQRGDTQYF
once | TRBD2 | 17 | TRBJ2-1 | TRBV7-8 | TGTGCCAGCAGCTTAGAAACGGGAGGTTTGTCCTACAATGAGCAGTTCTTC | CASSLETGGLSYNEQFF
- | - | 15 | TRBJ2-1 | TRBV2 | TGTGCCAGCAGGGCTACGGACACCCCGAGCGGTGAGCAGTTCTTC | CASRATDTPSGEQFF
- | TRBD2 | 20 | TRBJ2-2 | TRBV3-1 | TGTGCCAGCAGCCAAGGGGGACTAGCGGGAGAGGGCCCGAACACCGGGGAGCTGTTTTTT | CASSQGGLAGEGPNTGELFF
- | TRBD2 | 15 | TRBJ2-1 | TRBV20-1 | TGCAGTGCTAGATTGGGACTAGCGGGAATCAATGAGCAGTTCTTC | CSARLGLAGINEQFF
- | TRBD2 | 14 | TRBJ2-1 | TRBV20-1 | TGCAGTGCTTCGGGACTAGCGCTCGTCAATGAGCAGTTCTTC | CSASGLALVNEQFF
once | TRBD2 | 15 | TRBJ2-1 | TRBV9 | TGTGCCAGCAGCGTAGACCAGCGGGGGGGGGATGAGCAGTTCTTC | CASSVDQRGGDEQFF
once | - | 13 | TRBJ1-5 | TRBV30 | TGTGCCTGGAGTGGAAACAGCAATCAGCCCCAGCATTTT | CAWSGNSNQPQHF
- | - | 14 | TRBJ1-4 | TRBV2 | TGTGCCAGCAGTGAAGCGCTTCGGGGTGGGCACCTGGGATTT | CASSEALRGGHLGF
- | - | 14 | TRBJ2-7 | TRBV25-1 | TGTGCCAGCAGTGATCTCGGGGGCTCCTACGAGCAGTACTTC | CASSDLGGSYEQYF